These 21 T cell receptor beta chains originate from one sample sequenced in a study of cytotoxic CD8 clonotypes in ibrutinib-treated CLL. The table came from immunoSEQ multiplex PCR; TCRdb's copy has only in-frame clones and leaves some out. The table lists about 140,000 clones, 75% to 85% of them singletons. Here the sequenced sample was PBMCs, taken after 36 months of ibrutinib treatment. Every receptor here comes from a human donor with chronic lymphocytic leukemia.

V gene TRBV18 combines with J gene TRBJ2-1, with 9 nucleotides matching TRBD2. The J segment lost 7 bases and the V segment lost 0 bases, leaving 7 bases of the junction unmatched. The germline V gene has CDR1 KGHSH and CDR2 LQKENI. There are 16 residues in the CDR3. Here the CDR3 reads CASSPPKRGARNEQFF. As DNA, the CDR3 is TGTGCCAGCTCACCACCAAAGCGGGGGGCCAGGAATGAGCAGTTCTTC. Full variable domain (outside the CDR3, taken from reference TRBV18 and TRBJ2-1): NAGVMQNPRHLVRRRGQEARLRCSPMKGHSHVYWYRQLPEEGLKFMVYLQKENIIDESGMPKERFSAEFPKEGPSILRIQQVVRGDSAAYFCASSPPKRGARNEQFFGPGTRLTVL.

The chain links TRBV18 to TRBJ1-2; 8 bases are a match to TRBD1. The CDR3 sequence is 17 residues long. Germline V gene data show CDR1 as KGHSH and CDR2 as LQKENI. With V trimmed by 0 bases and J by 2 bases, 8 bases remained unmatched. CDR3 DNA sequence: TGTGCCAGCTCACCACCGTTCAGGACAGGGTCAAACTATGGCTACACCTTC. Encoded protein: CASSPPFRTGSNYGYTF.

The chain carries TRBV6-5 and TRBJ1-5, with TRBD1 matching over 9 bases. The CDR3 totals 15 residues. V lost 6 bases to trimming and J lost 1 base; unmatched junction nucleotides: 4. The germline CDR1 and CDR2 sequences are MNHEY and SVGAGI. The DNA of the CDR3 is TGTGCCAGCAGGACAGGGGGATCGAGCAATCAGCCCCAGCATTTT. It is translated as CASRTGGSSNQPQHF.

J is TRBJ2-2 and V is TRBV5-4; no firm D call. The CDR3 is made up of 15 amino acids. In germline, CDR1 is SGHNT, CDR2 YYREEE (reference sequence). Trimming left V 4 bases short and J 0 bases short, with 10 bases between. The chain's CDR3 is CASSPFGSNTGELFF. As DNA, the CDR3 is TGTGCCAGCAGCCCCTTCGGTTCGAACACCGGGGAGCTGTTTTTT.

J is TRBJ1-1 and V is TRBV7-9, with D possibly matching TRBD1 (5 bases). Germline V gene data show CDR1 as SEHNR and CDR2 as FQNEAQ (reference sequence). This CDR3 region has 14 residues. The ends were cut back, 5 bases at V and 1 base at J, with 11 bases in the middle. The CDR3 nucleotides read TGTGCCAGCAGCCGGACCGACAGGAACACTGAAGCTTTCTTT. Translated, it gives CASSRTDRNTEAFF.

The rearrangement links TRBV4-2 to TRBJ2-1; TRBD2 matches 9 bases. The length of the CDR3 is 15 residues. CDR1 is LGHNA, CDR2 YNFKEQ, per germline. V was pared by 4 bases and J by 7 bases, with 8 bases of the junction left unmatched. CDR3 sequence: CASSPMRGGVNEQFF. CDR3 bases: TGTGCCAGCAGCCCAATGCGGGGGGGTGTGAATGAGCAGTTCTTC.

A word on this clone: The sample has other DNA sequences that encode this CDR3 too. The rearrangement uses TRBV9 and TRBJ2-1; 9 positions agree with TRBD2. This CDR3 has 15 amino acids. Germline CDR1 and CDR2: SGDLS and YYNGEE. The J segment lost 7 bases and the V segment lost 0 bases, leaving 5 bases of the junction unmatched. The CDR3 DNA reads TGTGCCAGCAGCGTAGTTAGCGGGAGAGGGAATGAGCAGTTCTTC. Its protein is CASSVVSGRGNEQFF.

The CDR3 coding sequence is TGTGCCAGCAGCCAGACCGGGACTGCATCCTACGAGCAGTACTTC. It translates to CASSQTGTASYEQYF. The genes are TRBV7-2 and TRBJ2-7, with D maybe TRBD2 (6 bases). Germline loops: CDR1 SGHTA, CDR2 FQGNSA. The CDR3 sequence is 15 residues long. Trimming shortened V by 5 bases and J by 1 base, and 15 bases separated the two germline ends.

This chain links TRBV29-1 with TRBJ2-7; TRBD1 matches 7 bases. J was trimmed by 4 bases and V by 3 bases; bases with no gene match: 6. CDR3 length equals 13 residues. The germline V gene encodes CDR1 SQVTM and CDR2 ANQGSEA. The CDR3 DNA reads TGCAGCGTTGAGACAGGGATAAGGTACGAGCAGTACTTC. Encoded protein: CSVETGIRYEQYF.

With respect to this clone: One end of the junction is discordant with germline, which a read error may explain. This chain connects TRBV6-1 to TRBJ1-2; D gene uncertain. The CDR3 consists of 14 residues. Germline CDR1 MNHNS, CDR2 SASEGT. The CDR3 DNA reads TGTGCCAGTAGTGACGGGCGTTGGCACTATGGCTACACCTTC. This translates into CASSDGRWHYGYTF.

This chain links TRBV2 with TRBJ2-5, with TRBD2 matching 11 bases. CDR3 length: 15 amino acids. The ends lost 10 bases at V and 4 bases at J; junction bases unmatched: 11. CDR1 and CDR2 from the germline V gene are SNHLY and FYNNEI. CDR3 in amino acids: CATQLAGGPSETQYF. As DNA, the CDR3 is TGTGCCACCCAGTTAGCGGGAGGGCCCTCAGAGACCCAGTACTTC. The variable domain in full, completed from reference TRBV2 and TRBJ2-5, reads EPEVTQTPSHQVTQMGQEVILRCVPISNHLYFYWYRQILGQKVEFLVSFYNNEISEKSEIFDDQFSVERPDGSNFTLKIRSTKLEDSAMYFCATQLAGGPSETQYFGPGTRLLVL.

This clone was seen a single time. This chain links TRBV19 with TRBJ1-6; a possible D gene is TRBD1 (5 bases). V lost 5 bases and J lost 5, with 10 bases in between. This CDR3 contains 14 residues. CDR1 and CDR2 from the germline V gene are LNHDA and SQIVND (reference sequence). CDR3 coding DNA: TGTGCCAGTAGTGCCGGGACGGATAATTCACCCCTCCACTTT. This codes for CASSAGTDNSPLHF.

The chain employs TRBV28 and TRBJ2-1; D remains unclear. Germline V gene lookup returns CDR1 MDHEN and CDR2 SYDVKM. The germline V and J ends were trimmed by 5 bases and 0 bases, with 14 bases remaining between them. The CDR3 is 16 amino acids. Written as DNA, the CDR3 is TGTGCCAGCAGTCTATTGGGCTTGAGCTCCTACAATGAGCAGTTCTTC. Residues: CASSLLGLSSYNEQFF.

The chain links TRBV5-4 to TRBJ2-2; D unresolved. Looked up from germline, CDR1 is SGHNT and CDR2 is YYREEE (reference sequence). The CDR3 spans 14 residues. V was clipped by 0 bases and J by 4 bases, with 7 bases between them. DNA of the CDR3: TGTGCCAGCAGCTTGGATACGGTCACCGGGGAGCTGTTTTTT. It translates to CASSLDTVTGELFF.

The V call is TRBV27, the J call TRBJ1-5; 9 bases line up with TRBD1. The CDR3 has 15 amino acids. Germline-derived CDR1 and CDR2 are MNHEY and SMNVEV (reference sequence). V gave up 6 bases and J gave up 5 bases; unmatched junction bases: 8. CDR3: CASRKLDRGYQPQHF. DNA for the CDR3: TGTGCCAGCAGAAAATTGGACAGGGGATATCAGCCCCAGCATTTT.

The V gene is TRBV30, the J gene TRBJ2-2; D possibly corresponds to TRBD1 (6 bases). This CDR3 comprises 16 residues. V lost 0 bases and J 1 base, leaving 12 bases between the germline ends. Germline V gene lookup returns CDR1 GTSNPN and CDR2 SVGIG (reference sequence). This chain's CDR3 is CAWSVLPGQNTGELFF. The CDR3 DNA is TGTGCCTGGAGTGTACTTCCGGGACAGAACACCGGGGAGCTGTTTTTT.

This clone was observed a few times. The chain recombines TRBV2 with TRBJ2-7; 7 bases map to TRBD1. This CDR3 is built from 11 residues. V lost 6 bases to trimming and J lost 9 bases; unmatched junction nucleotides: 5. Germline V gives CDR1 SNHLY, CDR2 FYNNEI. The CDR3 coding sequence is TGTGCCAGCAGGGAACAGGGGAGGCAGTACTTC. It translates to CASREQGRQYF.

This clone was detected only a few times. V and J are TRBV5-1 and TRBJ1-5; D unresolved. The germline V gene encodes CDR1 SGHRS and CDR2 YFSETQ. The CDR3 is 14 residues long. V dropped 0 bases and J dropped 0 bases, with 4 bases sitting between them. CDR3 amino acids: CASSLGPSNQPQHF. The CDR3 DNA reads as TGCGCCAGCAGCTTGGGGCCTAGCAATCAGCCCCAGCATTTT.

The chain combines TRBV5-1 with TRBJ2-7, with D unclear. CDR1 and CDR2 from the germline V gene are SGHRS and YFSETQ. The CDR3 spans 14 residues. The germline V and J ends were trimmed by 4 bases and 2 bases, with 13 bases remaining between them. CDR3 in amino acids: CASSPGVNTYEQYF. The CDR3 DNA follows: TGCGCCAGCAGCCCCGGCGTCAATACCTACGAGCAGTACTTC. The full variable domain, with the rest looked up from reference TRBV5-1 and TRBJ2-7, is KAGVTQTPRYLIKTRGQQVTLSCSPISGHRSVSWYQQTPGQGLQFLFEYFSETQRNKGNFPGRFSGRQFSNSRSEMNVSTLELGDSALYLCASSPGVNTYEQYFGPGTRLTVT.

The gene calls are TRBV19 and TRBJ1-6; D gene uncertain. Trimming pared 3 bases from V and 5 bases from J, leaving 8 bases between. This CDR3 is built from 14 residues. From germline, CDR1 is LNHDA and CDR2 SQIVND (reference sequence). The CDR3 spells CASSMWADNSPLHF. CDR3 coding DNA: TGTGCCAGTAGTATGTGGGCGGATAATTCACCCCTCCACTTT.

This rearrangement joins TRBV5-6 to TRBJ1-2; TRBD1 matches at 10 bases. The CDR3 sequence is 15 residues long. After removal of 2 bases from V and 4 bases from J, the junction contained 5 bases not matched to a gene. Germline V gene lookup returns CDR1 SGHDT and CDR2 YYEEEE. The CDR3 sequence is CASSFGTGASYGYTF. The CDR3 DNA sequence: TGTGCCAGCAGCTTCGGGACAGGGGCGTCCTATGGCTACACCTTC.